This T cell receptor (beta chain) was captured in a study of OX40 agonist ivuxolimab in advanced cancers. This clone was detected once. Method: immunoSEQ multiplex PCR; TCRdb's copy keeps in-frame clones and lacks some. The data show about 21,000 clones, more than 75% seen once. This CDR3 is 15 amino acids long. V was pared by 2 bases and J by 0 bases, with 9 bases between. Germline V CDR1 and CDR2: SGDLS, YYNGEE. The input for sequencing was CD4+ or CD8+ T cells sorted from blood, taken in a trial of the OX40 agonist ivuxolimab. V gene TRBV9 combines with J gene TRBJ2-1; D remains ambiguous. The source of this sequence is an adult with an advanced solid tumor such as melanoma, head and neck, liver or kidney cancer. This CDR3 is CASSVSLSSYNEQFF. The CDR3 DNA follows: TGTGCCAGCAGCGTTAGCCTCTCCTCCTACAATGAGCAGTTCTTC.